This entry describes one T cell receptor beta chain. Antigen unknown. Trimming left V 0 bases short and J 3 bases short, with 6 bases between. This CDR3 is built from 13 residues. Germline CDR1 SGHRS, CDR2 YFSETQ. The data were taken from a study of T cell responses to AZD1222 COVID-19 vaccine. Profiling relied on immunoSEQ multiplex PCR, and the TCRdb table lists in-frame clones only, not all of them. The repertoire holds some 88,000 clones, with 90% as singletons. Study results and limitations: Distributed over spike, vaccine-associated CD4 TCRs predominated at 160-218 and 743-854. After the peak T cell response, and only then, were repertoires sampled. Females outnumbered males among donors, who were mostly white British; clonal diversity was possibly underestimated.

V and J are TRBV5-1 and TRBJ1-1; no reliable D call. The sample was peripheral blood, taken 28 days after the second AZD1222 dose. The sequence derives from an adult who received the AZD1222 COVID-19 vaccine. As DNA, the CDR3 is TGCGCCAGCAGCTTGGAGGCAGACACTGAAGCTTTCTTT. This sequence encodes CASSLEADTEAFF.